This TCR beta chain originates from a study of blood T cells in healthy people across ages. Study results and limitations: PBMCs that were unsorted prevented a conclusive naive versus antigen-experienced comparison.

Comments on this clonotype: The antigen is unknown.

For every donor, a draw yielded 9.5 to 10 milliliters of peripheral blood. The authors isolated at least 6 million PBMCs per sample. Primed by a sample-barcoded 5' primer and a J-beta primer mix, a second PCR proceeded for 7 to 11 cycles. TCRdb processed the 5' RACE reads anew with MiXCR; each CDR3 protein has one entry. The data hold 600,000 or so distinct CDR3 sequences, with around 31% observed a single time. The junction had 7 bases not matched to a gene; V was cut back by 5 bases and J by 3 bases. The V gene's germline CDR1 is DFQATT and CDR2 SNEGSKA (reference sequence). CDR3 length equals 15 residues.

Material for sequencing was blood. This clonotype was sampled from a woman over 75 in good health. V and J are TRBV20-1 and TRBJ1-5; 10 nucleotides match TRBD1. This CDR3 is CSAPLTGGNNQPQHF. DNA for the CDR3: TGCAGTGCTCCCTTGACAGGGGGCAACAATCAGCCCCAGCATTTT.